These 24 T cell receptor beta chains came from one sample sequenced in a study of T cell changes during pregnancy in multiple sclerosis. Clones were read by immunoSEQ multiplex PCR, and TCRdb kept only the in-frame ones, dropping some. The data show some 60,000 clones, with 75% to 90% seen just once and about 0.41% held by the top ten. Sample: CD4+ T cells from peripheral blood mononuclear cells, taken in the third trimester of pregnancy. The receptor source for this set is a female donor with multiple sclerosis, enrolled in a pregnancy study.

J is TRBJ1-1 and V is TRBV18; 9 bases are shared with TRBD1. Trimming removed 3 bases from V and 1 base from J; junction bases left unmatched: 0. This CDR3 contains 14 residues. Germline V CDR1 and CDR2: KGHSH, LQKENI. The CDR3 nucleotides are TGTGCCAGCTCACCGGACAGGGGGAACACTGAAGCTTTCTTT. It is translated as CASSPDRGNTEAFF.

The genes are TRBV25-1 and TRBJ1-2; TRBD1 matches 10 bases. From germline, CDR1 is MGHDK and CDR2 SYGVNS. The CDR3 spans 15 residues. V was pared by 4 bases and J by 4 bases, with 6 bases of the junction left unmatched. DNA of the CDR3: TGTGCCAGCAGTGTGGGGAGACAGGGGGCCTATGGCTACACCTTC. It encodes CASSVGRQGAYGYTF.

V and J are TRBV29-1 and TRBJ2-7; D might be TRBD1 (5 bases). Germline V gene data show CDR1 as SQVTM and CDR2 as ANQGSEA. Trimming removed 0 bases from V and 6 bases from J, with 12 bases in between. CDR3 size: 13 residues. The CDR3 spells CSVEDSPGLEQYF. CDR3 DNA: TGCAGCGTTGAAGATTCGCCAGGGCTCGAGCAGTACTTC.

The rearrangement joins TRBV29-1 to TRBJ2-3, with a weak D call TRBD1 (6 bases). This CDR3 is built from 13 residues. Trimming shortened V by 4 bases and J by 0 bases, and 8 bases separated the two germline ends. From germline, CDR1 is SQVTM and CDR2 ANQGSEA. CDR3 sequence: CSVGTASTDTQYF. The DNA for the CDR3 is TGCAGCGTTGGGACAGCTAGCACAGATACGCAGTATTTT.

There are a few counts of this clone. The V gene is TRBV6-5, the J gene TRBJ1-3; tentative D call: TRBD1 (5 bases). Trimming shortened V by 8 bases and J by 7 bases, and 9 bases separated the two germline ends. The germline V gene encodes CDR1 MNHEY and CDR2 SVGAGI. CDR3 length: 11 residues. CDR3 amino acids: CASYGGNTIYF. The CDR3, as DNA: TGTGCCAGCTATGGGGGGAACACCATATATTTT.

On this clone: The junction does not match germline at one end; this may be a read error. V is TRBV4-3 and J is TRBJ1-5; the D gene is possibly TRBD1 (6 bases). This CDR3 contains 15 residues. Germline V CDR1 and CDR2: LGHNA, YSLEER. CDR3 nucleotides: TGCGCCAGCAGCCAAGGGCCGACAGGCAAACAGCCCCAGCATTTT. Its translation: CASSQGPTGKQPQHF.

The chain recombines TRBV10-3 with TRBJ1-1, with TRBD1 matching 7 bases. The length of the CDR3 is 13 residues. Trimming took 4 bases from V and 1 from J; bases not matched to a gene: 0. Germline loops: CDR1 ENHRY, CDR2 SYGVKD. In nucleotides, the CDR3 is TGTGCCATCAGTGGACAGGGGAACACTGAAGCTTTCTTT. It yields the protein CAISGQGNTEAFF.

V gene TRBV7-8 combines with J gene TRBJ2-2, with D unclear. From germline, CDR1 is SGHVS and CDR2 FQNEAQ. The V end lost 0 bases, the J end lost 0 bases, and 5 bases lay between the germline ends. The CDR3 covers 15 residues. In DNA form, the CDR3 reads TGTGCCAGCAGCTTAGCTTACTCGAACACCGGGGAGCTGTTTTTT. It translates to CASSLAYSNTGELFF.

This chain links TRBV7-2 with TRBJ1-4; 7 bases match TRBD1. The V gene end was trimmed by 9 bases and the J gene end by 5 bases; junction bases not matched to a gene: 6. The CDR3 totals 13 residues. Germline V gene lookup returns CDR1 SGHTA and CDR2 FQGNSA. CDR3 sequence: CARGTDSNEKLFF. The CDR3 coding sequence is TGTGCCAGGGGGACAGACTCCAATGAAAAACTGTTTTTT.

This sequence joins TRBV19 and TRBJ2-5; D is perhaps TRBD1 (5 bases). Trimming took off 1 base at V and 2 bases at J, with 5 bases between the two ends. CDR1 is LNHDA, CDR2 SQIVND, per germline (reference sequence). The CDR3 loop spans 13 amino acids. The CDR3 DNA sequence: TGTGCCAGTAGTATAGGGACACAAGAGACCCAGTACTTC. It specifies CASSIGTQETQYF.

V usage is TRBV5-1 and J usage is TRBJ2-2; D may be TRBD1 (5 bases). V lost 0 bases to trimming and J lost 1 base, with 10 bases between them. The CDR3 loop spans 16 amino acids. CDR1 and CDR2 from the germline V gene are SGHRS and YFSETQ. The CDR3 reads CASSLEGQGNTGELFF. The CDR3 DNA is TGCGCCAGCAGCTTGGAGGGTCAGGGGAACACCGGGGAGCTGTTTTTT.

This clone appeared once. The gene calls are TRBV6-5 and TRBJ2-4, with D perhaps TRBD2 (5 bases). The germline V and J ends were trimmed by 3 bases and 0 bases, with 9 bases remaining between them. CDR3 length equals 15 residues. CDR1 and CDR2 (germline): MNHEY, SVGAGI. Written as DNA, the CDR3 is TGTGCCAGCAGTTATCGGGCGGGAGCCAAAAACATTCAGTACTTC. This gives the protein CASSYRAGAKNIQYF.

This clone was counted once. The chain uses TRBV19 and TRBJ2-5; TRBD1 might be the D (5 bases). The CDR3 loop spans 16 amino acids. The V and J ends lost 5 bases and 2 bases respectively, with 18 bases between them. Germline V gene sequence: CDR1 LNHDA, CDR2 SQIVND (reference sequence). CDR3 sequence (DNA): TGTGCCAGTAGTCACCCCAGGATAGGGGCACAAGAGACCCAGTACTTC. It encodes CASSHPRIGAQETQYF.

The chain joins TRBV6-5 to TRBJ2-7, with no clear D. Trimming removed 6 bases from V and 0 bases from J, with 9 bases in between. The CDR3 sequence is 13 residues long. Germline values: CDR1 MNHEY, CDR2 SVGAGI. CDR3 in DNA: TGTGCCAGCAGAAGACTGAACTCCTACGAGCAGTACTTC. It encodes CASRRLNSYEQYF.

The chain is built from TRBV10-3 and TRBJ2-7, with 8 bases aligning to TRBD1. Per the germline V gene, CDR1 is ENHRY and CDR2 is SYGVKD. V shed 5 bases and J 3 bases; nucleotides not matched to a gene: 3. This CDR3 contains 13 residues. The DNA of the CDR3 is TGTGCCATCAGTCAGGGGGCGAACTACGAGCAGTACTTC. Protein: CAISQGANYEQYF.

This clone was seen once. The J gene is TRBJ2-5, the V gene TRBV5-1; D unclear. Germline V gene lookup returns CDR1 SGHRS and CDR2 YFSETQ. This CDR3 contains 13 residues. V lost 3 bases to trimming and J lost 2 bases, with 8 bases between them. The CDR3 region is CASSYTLQETQYF. The CDR3 DNA sequence: TGCGCCAGCAGCTACACCCTTCAAGAGACCCAGTACTTC.

This clone appeared a single time. The chain uses TRBV19 and TRBJ2-7; the match to TRBD1 covers 8 bases. From germline, CDR1 is LNHDA and CDR2 SQIVND (reference sequence). The CDR3 runs 16 residues. Losses at the gene ends were 7 bases for V and 6 bases for J; bases not matched to a gene: 17. DNA of the CDR3: TGTGCCAGTACCGCCACGGAGGCAGGGGGCATCGGCGAGCAGTACTTC. It translates to CASTATEAGGIGEQYF.

This chain connects TRBV5-6 to TRBJ2-7, with a possible D match to TRBD1 (7 bases). The germline CDR1 and CDR2 sequences are SGHDT and YYEEEE. Trimming cost V 4 bases and J 7 bases, with 21 bases left between them. The CDR3 loop spans 15 amino acids. In DNA form, the CDR3 reads TGTGCCAGCAGCCAGGGCGACAGGGAGGTTTTGGAGCAGTACTTC. This gives the protein CASSQGDREVLEQYF.

The chain combines TRBV7-9 with TRBJ2-3; D perhaps matches TRBD2 (6 bases). The CDR3 covers 15 residues. CDR1 and CDR2 (germline): SEHNR, FQNEAQ (reference sequence). Trimming took 3 bases from V and 4 from J, leaving 14 bases between them. DNA for the CDR3: TGTGCCAGCAGCTTGCGCGCAGGAGGGTCAGATACGCAGTATTTT. This codes for CASSLRAGGSDTQYF.

The V call is TRBV18, the J call TRBJ1-2; tentatively, D is TRBD1 (6 bases). V gave up 2 bases and J gave up 2 bases, with 21 bases separating them. Germline CDR1 and CDR2: KGHSH and LQKENI. The CDR3 is made up of 18 amino acids. CDR3 sequence: CASSPTRDTVTGNYGYTF. CDR3 nucleotide sequence: TGTGCCAGCTCACCAACCCGGGACACGGTTACCGGCAACTATGGCTACACCTTC. The whole variable domain, filled in from reference TRBV18 and TRBJ1-2, reads NAGVMQNPRHLVRRRGQEARLRCSPMKGHSHVYWYRQLPEEGLKFMVYLQKENIIDESGMPKERFSAEFPKEGPSILRIQQVVRGDSAAYFCASSPTRDTVTGNYGYTFGSGTRLTVV.

This chain joins TRBV18 and TRBJ2-5, with TRBD2 matching over 8 bases. The CDR3 consists of 16 residues. Germline loops: CDR1 KGHSH, CDR2 LQKENI. V dropped 4 bases and J dropped 4; count of bases not matched to a gene: 11. CDR3 sequence reads: CASSHSGGSEGETQYF. The CDR3 DNA reads as TGTGCCAGCTCACACTCGGGAGGGTCGGAAGGAGAGACCCAGTACTTC.

The genes are TRBV2 and TRBJ1-5; D possibly corresponds to TRBD1 (6 bases). Germline V gene lookup returns CDR1 SNHLY and CDR2 FYNNEI. V was pared by 6 bases and J by 0 bases, with 9 bases between. The CDR3 has 14 amino acids. Here the CDR3 reads CASRRDISNQPQHF. The CDR3 nucleotides are TGTGCCAGCAGACGGGACATTAGCAATCAGCCCCAGCATTTT.

The CDR3 is CASSPGDSSSYEQYF. CDR3 DNA sequence: TGTGCCAGCAGTCCCGGGGACAGCAGCTCCTACGAGCAGTACTTC. The chain employs TRBV6-1 and TRBJ2-7; 7 bases align to TRBD1. With V trimmed by 5 bases and J by 0 bases, 7 bases remained unmatched. The CDR3 has 15 residues. CDR1 is MNHNS and CDR2 is SASEGT in the germline V gene.

This chain uses TRBV4-2 with TRBJ1-5; 8 bases are shared with TRBD1. Germline-derived CDR1 and CDR2 are LGHNA and YNFKEQ. V was pared by 0 bases and J by 2 bases, with 15 bases of the junction left unmatched. The CDR3 sequence is 20 residues long. The CDR3, as DNA: TGTGCCAGCAGCCAAGACCGGAGAACAGGGGGTCCGGGCGGCAATCAGCCCCAGCATTTT. This gives the protein CASSQDRRTGGPGGNQPQHF.